This TCR beta chain was captured in a study of vaccination effects on CD4 cells after COVID-19. Overall study findings and caveats: Convalescent patients numbered few in the study; early post-infection timepoints were missing entirely.

CDR3 size: 15 residues. Germline CDR1 is SGHTA and CDR2 is FQGNSA. With V trimmed by 8 bases and J by 2 bases, 6 bases remained unmatched. This clone was counted only a few times. Its matching antigen is unknown. The table came from immunoSEQ multiplex PCR; TCRdb's copy has only in-frame clones and leaves some out. This sample has 25,000 to 40,000 clones, with 55% to 70% found just once. ViraFEST expansion of antigen-specific CD4+ T cells with viral peptide pools preceded sequencing. Scientists isolated CD4+ T cells after a roughly 10-day culture period ended. Subjects were given two BNT162b2 or mRNA-1273 vaccine doses.

The material was CD4+ T cells from PBMCs cultured with SARS-CoV-2 spike peptides, obtained after COVID-19 vaccination. The origin of this receptor is a human donor who received a COVID-19 vaccine. The chain uses TRBV7-2 and TRBJ1-3, with 10 positions matching TRBD1. CDR3 sequence (DNA): TGTGCCAGCCGCAGACAGGGGGCGGCTGGAAACACCATATATTTT. Translated: CASRRQGAAGNTIYF.